This entry concerns a single TCR beta chain. The clone's antigen remains unknown. Per-base quality was not reported, and no clone a single base away is much larger than it. Library prep was done by the immunoSEQ multiplex PCR assay. TCRdb stores this immuneACCESS table with in-frame sequences only. Part of the clones is absent; in the studies checked, under half of the shortfall reflects unresolved V genes, and no reason is known for the rest. This sample gives tens of thousands of clones in total; about nine tenths of them show up just once. Over 0.25% of the sample is taken by the ten largest. The data belong to a study of technical replicates of blood from a handful of donors (dated by TCRdb to the late 2010s). The CDR1 and CDR2 encoded by the germline V gene are SGHDT and YYEEEE. The cysteine opens and the phenylalanine closes a CDR3 of 15 amino acids. Only the CDR3 part of the read is kept: 45 bases, read in frame from the first base. V is clipped by 0 bases and J by 0 bases, and the sequence between their germline boundaries is 7 bases long.

The source material was T cells isolated from PBMCs. The V and J segments used are TRBV5-6 and TRBJ2-1, with no confidently assigned D gene. The clonotype originates from a human donor in good health. The CDR3 amino acid sequence is: CASSLGGSSYNEQFF. The DNA sequence is given as TGTGCCAGCAGCTTGGGCGGCAGCTCCTACAATGAGCAGTTCTTC.